The next 32 T cell receptor beta chains were all read from a single sample in a study of control samples from healthy donors and cancer patients. TCRdb keeps only in-frame clones here, not all; method: immunoSEQ multiplex PCR. The table records tens of thousands of clones, around 90% of them present only once. Input material: formalin-fixed, paraffin-embedded tissue. Receptors originate from a female donor with melanoma.

This clone showed up just once. V gene TRBV7-2 combines with J gene TRBJ2-1; 7 positions match TRBD2. CDR1 and CDR2 from the germline V gene are SGHTA and FQGNSA. The CDR3 length is 15 residues. The V segment lost 1 base and the J segment 9 bases; nucleotides outside the gene matches: 9. CDR3 loop: CASSLGGGRVGEQFF. The DNA for the CDR3 is TGTGCCAGCAGCTTAGGTGGCGGGAGAGTGGGTGAGCAGTTCTTC. Based on the CDR3 plus reference TRBV7-2 and TRBJ2-1, the full variable domain is GAGVSQSPSNKVTEKGKDVELRCDPISGHTALYWYRQSLGQGLEFLIYFQGNSAPDKSGLPSDRFSAERTGGSVSTLTIQRTQQEDSAVYLCASSLGGGRVGEQFFGPGTRLTVL.

The gene calls are TRBV2 and TRBJ2-7, with a weak D call TRBD1 (5 bases). V was shortened by 3 bases and J by 2 bases, with 8 bases between the two germline ends. Germline-derived CDR1 and CDR2 are SNHLY and FYNNEI. The CDR3 has 13 amino acids. CDR3 DNA: TGTGCCAGCAGTGAGGGGCGAGCCTACGAGCAGTACTTC. It codes for CASSEGRAYEQYF. The variable domain in full, completed from reference TRBV2 and TRBJ2-7, reads EPEVTQTPSHQVTQMGQEVILRCVPISNHLYFYWYRQILGQKVEFLVSFYNNEISEKSEIFDDQFSVERPDGSNFTLKIRSTKLEDSAMYFCASSEGRAYEQYFGPGTRLTVT.

The V gene is TRBV29-1, the J gene TRBJ2-5; 10 bases fit TRBD1. J lost 4 bases, V lost 4 bases, and 6 bases had no gene match. CDR1 is SQVTM and CDR2 is ANQGSEA in the germline V gene. The CDR3 has 14 amino acids. In DNA form, the CDR3 reads TGCAGCGTTGGACAGGGGGCAGCGGTAGAGACCCAGTACTTC. Its protein product is CSVGQGAAVETQYF. Complete variable domain (other parts from reference TRBV29-1 and TRBJ2-5): SAVISQKPSRDICQRGTSLTIQCQVDSQVTMMFWYRQQPGQSLTLIATANQGSEATYESGFVIDKFPISRPNLTFSTLTVSNMSPEDSSIYLCSVGQGAAVETQYFGPGTRLLVL.

The chain joins TRBV6-5 to TRBJ2-5; D could derive from TRBD1 or TRBD2 (5 bases each). Germline assignment: CDR1 MNHEY and CDR2 SVGAGI. The ends were cut back, 8 bases at V and 4 bases at J, with 20 bases in the middle. CDR3 length equals 15 residues. The CDR3 nucleotides read TGTGCCAGCGCCCGCCCCCGGACGGGGCGAGAGACCCAGTACTTC. Amino acids: CASARPRTGRETQYF.

The genes are TRBV5-8 and TRBJ1-2; 10 bases are a match to TRBD1. This CDR3 comprises 16 residues. The germline gives CDR1 SGHTS, CDR2 YDEGEE. Trimming at V came to 2 bases and at J to 4 bases, leaving 8 bases not matched to a gene. CDR3 amino acids: CASSFPGQGLGYGYTF. The CDR3 region has the DNA TGTGCCAGCAGCTTTCCGGGACAGGGGCTCGGCTATGGCTACACCTTC.

The chain carries TRBV5-1 and TRBJ2-7; D uncertain. Per germline, CDR1 SGHRS and CDR2 YFSETQ. This CDR3 spans 15 amino acids. V lost 0 bases and J lost 3, with 13 bases in between. The CDR3 coding sequence is TGCGCCAGCAGCTTGGAGGTGCGGAGTCGCTACGAGCAGTACTTC. Translated: CASSLEVRSRYEQYF.

By its share, this clone is large (0.1 to 1%). The chain is built from TRBV29-1 and TRBJ2-7; perhaps TRBD2 as D (6 bases). The V end was cut by 4 bases, the J end by 4 bases, with 14 bases between. The CDR3 runs to 13 residues. CDR1 and CDR2 from the germline V gene are SQVTM and ANQGSEA. CDR3 DNA: TGCAGCGTTGTAGGAGGGGCCTCTTACGAGCAGTACTTC. Protein: CSVVGGASYEQYF.

The CDR3 DNA reads as TGTGCCAGCAGTGGAGCGGGAGGGTTGAAGAATGAGCAGTTCTTC. This sequence encodes CASSGAGGLKNEQFF. V is TRBV6-1 and J is TRBJ2-1; 10 positions match TRBD2. Germline V gene sequence: CDR1 MNHNS, CDR2 SASEGT. The V and J ends lost 4 bases and 7 bases, in that order; junction bases with no gene match: 7. This CDR3 region has 15 residues.

The CDR3, as DNA: TGCGCCAGCAGCCAAGATGTTTTGGCGTTACTAGCGGGAGAAGGTCAGTCGGAGACCCAGTACTTC. It yields the protein CASSQDVLALLAGEGQSETQYF. J is TRBJ2-5 and V is TRBV4-1; 11 bases match TRBD2. Germline CDR1 and CDR2: MGHRA and YSYEKL. V lost 0 bases to trimming and J lost 5 bases; unmatched junction nucleotides: 23. The CDR3 covers 22 residues.

The chain recombines TRBV12-3 or TRBV12-4 with TRBJ2-1, with D uncertain. Trimming took off 6 bases at V and 5 bases at J, with 5 bases between the two ends. The CDR3 runs to 11 residues. CDR3 sequence reads: CASSRNNEQFF. CDR3 DNA: TGTGCCAGCAGCCGGAACAATGAGCAGTTCTTC.

The V gene is TRBV5-4, the J gene TRBJ2-5; tentatively, D is TRBD2 (5 bases). The CDR3 runs to 14 residues. The germline CDR1 and CDR2 sequences are SGHNT and YYREEE (reference sequence). V dropped 0 bases and J dropped 5 bases, with 11 bases sitting between them. CDR3 residues: CASSLVGSGETQYF. The CDR3 nucleotides are TGTGCCAGCAGCTTGGTTGGGAGTGGGGAGACCCAGTACTTC.

The genes are TRBV19 and TRBJ2-7, with a tentative D call TRBD1 (6 bases). This CDR3 has 14 residues. CDR1 and CDR2 (germline): LNHDA, SQIVND (reference sequence). The germline V and J ends were trimmed by 3 bases and 3 bases, with 12 bases remaining between them. As DNA, the CDR3 is TGTGCCAGTAGTATTGCGGCAGGGGACTACGAGCAGTACTTC. Translating gives CASSIAAGDYEQYF.

The CDR3 here is CASSYVGGSLDSPLHF. In DNA, the CDR3 is TGTGCCAGCAGTTACGTAGGGGGAAGTCTCGATTCACCCCTCCACTTT. The rearrangement joins TRBV6-5 to TRBJ1-6, with a weak D call TRBD1 (6 bases). Germline assignment: CDR1 MNHEY and CDR2 SVGAGI. The V and J ends lost 2 bases and 8 bases respectively, with 16 bases between them. The CDR3 covers 16 residues.

V usage is TRBV24-1 and J usage is TRBJ2-3; no firm D call. The CDR3 is made up of 13 amino acids. Trimming left V 3 bases short and J 4 bases short, with 7 bases between. Germline-derived CDR1 and CDR2 are KGHDR and SFDVKD. The CDR3 spells CATSDPPSDTQYF. For the CDR3, the DNA is TGTGCCACCAGTGATCCCCCCTCAGATACGCAGTATTTT.

This rearrangement joins TRBV7-9 to TRBJ2-2, with D unresolved. The CDR3 sequence is 12 residues long. Germline CDR1 reads SEHNR; CDR2 reads FQNEAQ (reference sequence). Deletions cut 3 bases from V and 7 bases from J, with 6 bases between. The CDR3 bases are TGTGCCAGCAGCTTGGTACTCGGGGAGCTGTTTTTT. Its translation is CASSLVLGELFF.

Here the CDR3 reads CATTWKSYEQYF. The CDR3 nucleotides read TGTGCCACCACATGGAAATCCTACGAGCAGTACTTC. This chain links TRBV24-1 with TRBJ2-7; D is undetermined. The CDR3 contains 12 residues. Trimming left V 8 bases short and J 1 base short, with 8 bases between. Looked up from germline, CDR1 is KGHDR and CDR2 is SFDVKD.

The chain has TRBV14 and TRBJ2-1, with 10 positions matching TRBD2. CDR1 and CDR2 from the germline V gene are SGHDN and FVKESK. V shed 3 bases, J shed 16 bases, and the junction held 9 bases outside the gene matches. The CDR3 has 13 amino acids. CDR3 in amino acids: CASSQHVGTSVFF. For the CDR3, the DNA is TGTGCCAGCAGCCAGCATGTGGGGACTAGCGTTTTCTTC.

This chain connects TRBV9 to TRBJ2-5; 13 bases align to TRBD2. The CDR3 runs to 15 residues. CDR1 is SGDLS and CDR2 is YYNGEE in the germline V gene. V was pared by 3 bases and J by 1 base, with 0 bases of the junction left unmatched. CDR3 DNA sequence: TGTGCCAGCAGCGGGACTAGCGGGGGCCAAGAGACCCAGTACTTC. It yields the protein CASSGTSGGQETQYF.

The genes are TRBV6-1 and TRBJ1-2, with D perhaps matching TRBD1 (5 bases). V lost 3 bases and J 5 bases, leaving 7 bases between the germline ends. Germline V CDR1 and CDR2: MNHNS, SASEGT. The CDR3 has 12 amino acids. The CDR3 DNA follows: TGTGCCAGCAGTGAGGCAGGGTATGGCTACACCTTC. Translation: CASSEAGYGYTF.

In regard to this clone: A much larger clone sits a single nucleotide away, making a read error possible. The rearrangement uses TRBV6-1 and TRBJ2-6; TRBD2 might be the D (7 bases). Germline assignment: CDR1 MNHNS and CDR2 SASEGT. The length of the CDR3 is 17 residues. The CDR3 sequence is CASSEQRGASGANVLIF. The CDR3 coding sequence is TGTGCCAGCAGTGAACAACGGGGGGCATCTGGGGCCAACGTCCTGATTTTC.

This rearrangement joins TRBV6-2 or TRBV6-3 to TRBJ1-1; D unresolved. V lost 5 bases and J lost 7, with 14 bases in between. This CDR3 has 13 residues. Germline CDR1 and CDR2: MNHEY and SVGEGT. The CDR3 DNA reads TGTGCCAGCAGTCAGTTGGGAGTTCGTGAAGCTTTCTTT. Its translation: CASSQLGVREAFF.

The table lists this clone with a few counts. This chain links TRBV9 with TRBJ1-1, with D hard to call. The CDR3 extends over 13 amino acids. The V gene's germline CDR1 is SGDLS and CDR2 YYNGEE. Trimming took 2 bases from V and 4 from J, leaving 9 bases between them. The CDR3 nucleotides read TGTGCCAGCAGCGTTATTATGGGCACTGAAGCTTTCTTT. Translated: CASSVIMGTEAFF. The entire variable domain, with the rest obtained from reference TRBV9 and TRBJ1-1, is as follows: DSGVTQTPKHLITATGQRVTLRCSPRSGDLSVYWYQQSLDQGLQFLIQYYNGEERAKGNILERFSAQQFPDLHSELNLSSLELGDSALYFCASSVIMGTEAFFGQGTRLTVV.

The V call is TRBV7-2, the J call TRBJ1-1; TRBD1 is a possible D gene (5 bases). The CDR3 is 16 amino acids. Germline V CDR1 and CDR2: SGHTA, FQGNSA. V was shortened by 4 bases and J by 0 bases, with 15 bases between the two germline ends. The CDR3 protein is CASSSGRSPMNTEAFF. For the CDR3, the DNA is TGTGCCAGCAGCTCGGGACGGTCCCCAATGAACACTGAAGCTTTCTTT.

The sample holds one count of this clone. Written as DNA, the CDR3 is TGCGCCAGCAGCTTGGGGGATGCTCCGACTTCACCCCTCCACTTT. Translation gives CASSLGDAPTSPLHF. J is TRBJ1-6 and V is TRBV5-1, with D unresolved. The germline V and J ends were trimmed by 0 bases and 9 bases, with 13 bases remaining between them. The CDR3 is 15 amino acids. CDR1 and CDR2 (germline): SGHRS, YFSETQ.

This clone was counted a single time. This same CDR3 is encoded by further DNA sequences in the sample. J is TRBJ1-1 and V is TRBV5-1; D ambiguous. Between the trimmed V and J ends, which lost 0 bases and 2 bases, there was a span of 8 bases. CDR3 length: 14 amino acids. Germline-derived CDR1 and CDR2 are SGHRS and YFSETQ. The CDR3 here is CASSLGGANTEAFF. In DNA, the CDR3 is TGCGCCAGCAGCTTGGGTGGAGCTAACACTGAAGCTTTCTTT.

The chain is built from TRBV10-1 and TRBJ1-4; a possible D gene is TRBD1 (6 bases). Looked up from germline, CDR1 is WNHNN and CDR2 is SYGVQD (reference sequence). The ends were cut back, 2 bases at V and 4 bases at J, with 14 bases in the middle. The CDR3 is made up of 16 amino acids. CDR3 DNA: TGCGCCAGCAGTGAGAGTAGGGCCAGGGGTAATGAAAAACTGTTTTTT. This gives the protein CASSESRARGNEKLFF.

The chain employs TRBV19 and TRBJ2-1, with a possible D match to TRBD2 (6 bases). In germline, CDR1 is LNHDA, CDR2 SQIVND (reference sequence). Deletions cut 7 bases from V and 15 bases from J, with 16 bases between. The CDR3 has 11 amino acids. This CDR3 is CASTRLGLVFF. CDR3 coding DNA: TGTGCCAGTACCCGACTAGGTTTAGTGTTCTTC.

The genes are TRBV5-6 and TRBJ1-1; no reliable D call. Germline assignment: CDR1 SGHDT and CDR2 YYEEEE. With 2 bases removed from V and 5 bases from J, the gap between germline ends came to 10 bases. This CDR3 region has 13 residues. The CDR3 sequence is CASSFGVGTEAFF. The CDR3 DNA follows: TGTGCCAGCAGCTTCGGGGTGGGAACTGAAGCTTTCTTT.

CDR3 in DNA: TGTGCCAGCAGCTCCAGGACCTATGGGATGAACACTGAAGCTTTCTTT. Translation gives CASSSRTYGMNTEAFF. The V call is TRBV9, the J call TRBJ1-1; D is unresolved. Trimming stripped 4 bases from V and 0 bases from J, with 16 bases between. CDR3 length: 16 residues. Germline lookup yields CDR1 SGDLS and CDR2 YYNGEE.

V and J are TRBV12-3 or TRBV12-4 and TRBJ1-1, with D uncertain. Trimming removed 3 bases at V and 1 base at J, with 6 bases between. There are 13 residues in the CDR3. For the CDR3, the DNA is TGTGCCAGCAGTTTTAGTTGGAACACTGAAGCTTTCTTT. Translating gives CASSFSWNTEAFF.

As DNA, the CDR3 is TGTGCCAGCAGCTCACAGGGAAACACCATATATTTT. Translating it yields CASSSQGNTIYF. This chain joins TRBV5-4 and TRBJ1-3; no clear D. Looked up from germline, CDR1 is SGHNT and CDR2 is YYREEE (reference sequence). Trimming took 3 bases from V and 4 from J, leaving 5 bases between them. The CDR3 consists of 12 residues. The variable domain in full, with the rest retrieved from reference TRBV5-4 and TRBJ1-3, is ETGVTQSPTHLIKTRGQQVTLRCSSQSGHNTVSWYQQALGQGPQFIFQYYREEENGRGNFPPRFSGLQFPNYSSELNVNALELDDSALYLCASSSQGNTIYFGEGSWLTVV.

This clone is a singleton in its sample. The CDR3 is CASSSSRDRSYEQYF. The DNA for the CDR3 is TGTGCCAGCAGCTCCAGTCGGGACAGATCCTACGAGCAGTACTTC. The genes are TRBV11-2 and TRBJ2-7; 7 nucleotides match TRBD1. The CDR3 extends over 15 amino acids. CDR1 SGHAT and CDR2 FQNNGV come from the germline V gene. Trimming took 4 bases from V and 1 from J; bases not matched to a gene: 7.